One sample yielded the 30 T cell receptor beta chains listed below, sequenced in a study of shared T cell receptors in the human thymus. Measured with immunoSEQ multiplex PCR; TCRdb has only the in-frame clones, and not every one. The repertoire includes approximately 400,000 clones, 95% of them detected once, and around 0.018% sits in the top ten. Sequencing input: thymocytes. The receptors come from a human donor.

The chain links TRBV2 to TRBJ2-7; 9 bases are shared with TRBD1. With 5 bases clipped from V and 3 bases from J, the junction kept 8 bases outside the gene matches. This CDR3 has 15 amino acids. The germline gives CDR1 SNHLY, CDR2 FYNNEI. This CDR3 reads CASSKTQGAFYEQYF. CDR3 nucleotide sequence: TGTGCCAGCAGTAAAACACAGGGGGCTTTCTACGAGCAGTACTTC.

The V and J genes are TRBV27 and TRBJ2-5; the D gene is possibly TRBD2 (6 bases). In germline, CDR1 is MNHEY, CDR2 SMNVEV (reference sequence). The CDR3 is made up of 14 amino acids. Trimming pared 7 bases from V and 5 bases from J, leaving 17 bases between. CDR3 in DNA: TGTGCCAGCACTCCCGGGCGGGATCAGGAGACCCAGTACTTC. Translated: CASTPGRDQETQYF.

V is TRBV2 and J is TRBJ1-2; tentative D call: TRBD1 (6 bases). The germline CDR1 and CDR2 sequences are SNHLY and FYNNEI. This CDR3 has 16 residues. V dropped 4 bases and J dropped 2 bases, with 17 bases sitting between them. This chain's CDR3 is CASSVARDTPNYGYTF. DNA for the CDR3: TGTGCCAGCAGTGTAGCGCGGGACACCCCCAACTATGGCTACACCTTC.

The gene calls are TRBV25-1 and TRBJ2-3; D is ambiguous. V lost 2 bases, J lost 8 bases, and 14 bases lay in between. The CDR3 covers 14 residues. From germline, CDR1 is MGHDK and CDR2 SYGVNS. The CDR3 region is CASSEDPPPGTQYF. The CDR3, as DNA: TGTGCCAGCAGTGAAGACCCCCCCCCAGGTACGCAGTATTTT.

A single count supports this clone. V gene TRBV18 combines with J gene TRBJ2-7, with D unclear. V dropped 3 bases and J dropped 0 bases, with 9 bases sitting between them. Looked up from germline, CDR1 is KGHSH and CDR2 is LQKENI. The CDR3 totals 14 residues. The CDR3, as DNA: TGTGCCAGCTCACCTTATGCGAGCTCCTACGAGCAGTACTTC. Protein: CASSPYASSYEQYF.

The chain has TRBV10-3 and TRBJ2-5; 8 bases are a match to TRBD2. Looked up from germline, CDR1 is ENHRY and CDR2 is SYGVKD. The CDR3 sequence is 17 residues long. Unmatched junction bases numbered 11, after V lost 2 bases and J lost 3 bases. The CDR3 sequence is CAISEAGGPSLKETQYF. The CDR3 nucleotides read TGTGCCATCAGTGAGGCGGGAGGCCCCTCCCTCAAAGAGACCCAGTACTTC.

The gene calls are TRBV28 and TRBJ1-4; 9 bases are shared with TRBD1. CDR1 and CDR2 from the germline V gene are MDHEN and SYDVKM. The J segment lost 4 bases and the V segment lost 3 bases, leaving 6 bases of the junction unmatched. The CDR3 spans 16 residues. The CDR3 sequence: CASSFGTGPFNEKLFF. The CDR3 nucleotides read TGTGCCAGCAGTTTCGGGACAGGGCCCTTTAATGAAAAACTGTTTTTT.

This chain links TRBV19 with TRBJ2-7; 10 bases fit TRBD2. V lost 4 bases, J lost 5 bases, and 5 bases stayed unmatched. Germline V gene data show CDR1 as LNHDA and CDR2 as SQIVND (reference sequence). The length of the CDR3 is 14 residues. The CDR3 is CASSTRTSGNEQYF. The CDR3 DNA is TGTGCCAGTAGTACAAGGACTAGCGGAAACGAGCAGTACTTC.

The rearrangement joins TRBV29-1 to TRBJ2-4; D is uncertain. This CDR3 has 16 amino acids. V lost 4 bases and J 0 bases, leaving 16 bases between the germline ends. Germline assignment: CDR1 SQVTM and CDR2 ANQGSEA. The CDR3 region is CSVVGVSQIAKNIQYF. The CDR3 DNA reads as TGCAGCGTTGTTGGGGTTAGCCAAATAGCCAAAAACATTCAGTACTTC.

The rearrangement links TRBV11-2 to TRBJ2-7; possibly TRBD1 or TRBD2 for D (5 bases each). Trimming shortened V by 0 bases and J by 4 bases, and 16 bases separated the two germline ends. Germline V gene data show CDR1 as SGHAT and CDR2 as FQNNGV. The CDR3 loop spans 16 amino acids. DNA of the CDR3: TGTGCCAGCAGCTTAGAATCCGAGGGGATCCTATACGAGCAGTACTTC. Protein: CASSLESEGILYEQYF.

The genes are TRBV7-3 and TRBJ2-3, with D perhaps matching TRBD1 or TRBD2 (5 bases each). This CDR3 region has 16 residues. V dropped 0 bases and J dropped 4 bases, with 14 bases sitting between them. Germline loops: CDR1 SGHTA, CDR2 FQGTGA. This CDR3 is CASSLTGVFLADTQYF. Here the CDR3 DNA reads TGTGCCAGCAGCTTAACGGGGGTGTTTTTGGCAGATACGCAGTATTTT. The full variable domain, rest sourced from reference TRBV7-3 and TRBJ2-3, is GAGVSQTPSNKVTEKGKYVELRCDPISGHTALYWYRQSLGQGPEFLIYFQGTGAADDSGLPNDRFFAVRPEGSVSTLKIQRTERGDSAVYLCASSLTGVFLADTQYFGPGTRLTVL.

The chain joins TRBV29-1 to TRBJ2-1, with 12 positions matching TRBD2. V was pared by 5 bases and J by 4 bases, with 6 bases of the junction left unmatched. This CDR3 region has 15 residues. Germline V lookup: CDR1 SQVTM, CDR2 ANQGSEA. The CDR3 sequence is CSVTTSGRTYNEQFF. The CDR3 region has the DNA TGCAGCGTTACCACTAGCGGGAGGACATACAATGAGCAGTTCTTC.

This rearrangement joins TRBV15 to TRBJ2-7; D uncertain. In germline, CDR1 is LNHNV, CDR2 YYDKDF (reference sequence). Trimming took off 3 bases at V and 0 bases at J, with 18 bases between the two ends. The CDR3 is made up of 17 amino acids. Here the CDR3 reads CATSSLDVADTSYEQYF. The CDR3 coding sequence is TGTGCCACCAGCAGCTTGGACGTGGCGGATACCTCCTACGAGCAGTACTTC.

The rearrangement joins TRBV21-1 to TRBJ2-2; the table's D call, TRBD2, was not checked against the DNA. TRBV21-1 is a pseudogene locus. The CDR3 runs to 18 residues. As DNA, the CDR3 is TGTGCCAGCAGCAAAGCGGTCGACTCGGGAGGAGTGGCCGGGGAGCTGTTTTTT. Translating it yields CASSKAVDSGGVAGELFF.

The gene calls are TRBV19 and TRBJ2-1; D call uncertain. Germline CDR1 LNHDA, CDR2 SQIVND (reference sequence). Trimming pared 3 bases from V and 3 bases from J, leaving 9 bases between. The length of the CDR3 is 14 residues. This CDR3 reads CASSIRDFYNEQFF. The CDR3, as DNA: TGTGCCAGTAGTATCCGTGACTTCTACAATGAGCAGTTCTTC.

The table lists this clone with a count of one. The DNA is left out, because the CDR3 cannot be placed on it with certainty; the CDR3 is given as TCRdb lists it. The chain couples TRBV28 to TRBJ2-4; TRBD2 was called by the table and not checked on the DNA. Germline V gene sequence: CDR1 MDHEN, CDR2 SYDVKM. The CDR3 adds up to 15 amino acids, both ends counted. CDR3 loop: CASSSSGGAKNIQYF.

This rearrangement joins TRBV5-1 to TRBJ1-4; TRBD1 aligns across 7 bases. CDR1 is SGHRS, CDR2 YFSETQ, per germline. The V segment lost 5 bases and the J segment 8 bases; nucleotides outside the gene matches: 12. The CDR3 covers 15 residues. The CDR3 nucleotides are TGCGCCAGCAGGCCCCAAAACAGGGGAGGGGAAAAACTGTTTTTT. Translating gives CASRPQNRGGEKLFF.

V usage is TRBV28 and J usage is TRBJ2-7, with 11 bases identical to TRBD1. Germline V gene data show CDR1 as MDHEN and CDR2 as SYDVKM. The junction had 4 bases not matched to a gene; V was cut back by 3 bases and J by 3 bases. The CDR3 has 15 amino acids. This CDR3 is CASSLGTGGHYEQYF. The CDR3, as DNA: TGTGCCAGCAGTTTGGGGACAGGGGGTCACTACGAGCAGTACTTC.

The count of this clone is one. The V call is TRBV18, the J call TRBJ2-7, with 9 bases that match TRBD1. The germline V gene encodes CDR1 KGHSH and CDR2 LQKENI. The CDR3 runs to 15 residues. V shed 3 bases and J 0 bases; nucleotides not matched to a gene: 3. DNA for the CDR3: TGTGCCAGCTCACCCGGGACAGGGATCTCCTACGAGCAGTACTTC. Encoded protein: CASSPGTGISYEQYF.

The DNA of the CDR3 is TGCGCCAGCAGCGAGTGGTCGTGGCTCCTGCCAAACACCATATATTTT. It is translated as CASSEWSWLLPNTIYF. The chain is built from TRBV4-1 and TRBJ1-3; unclear D gene. The germline gives CDR1 MGHRA, CDR2 YSYEKL. CDR3 length equals 16 residues. The V end lost 5 bases, the J end lost 6 bases, and 20 bases lay between the germline ends.

V gene TRBV18 combines with J gene TRBJ2-1, with 16 bases lining up with TRBD2. The V gene's germline CDR1 is KGHSH and CDR2 LQKENI. The CDR3 has 16 amino acids. The V segment lost 2 bases and the J segment 6 bases; nucleotides outside the gene matches: 1. CDR3 residues: CASSPGTSGRGNEQFF. The CDR3, as DNA: TGTGCCAGCTCACCAGGGACTAGCGGGAGGGGCAATGAGCAGTTCTTC.

The rearrangement links TRBV21-1 to TRBJ2-3; TRBD2 is taken as the D call from the table, unchecked against the DNA. TRBV21-1 is assigned pseudogene status. The CDR3 runs 15 residues. CDR3 protein: CASNTTGRATDTQYF. CDR3 DNA: TGTGCCAGCAACACGACCGGGAGGGCCACAGATACGCAGTATTTT.

This clone was detected once. This chain uses TRBV15 with TRBJ2-7, with D hard to call. The CDR3 is 13 amino acids. Deletions cut 0 bases from V and 5 bases from J, with 8 bases between. Germline V gene sequence: CDR1 LNHNV, CDR2 YYDKDF (reference sequence). CDR3 region: CATSRDVKNEQYF. The CDR3 bases are TGTGCCACCAGCAGAGACGTCAAGAACGAGCAGTACTTC.

The chain has TRBV12-2 and TRBJ2-3; TRBD2 was called by the table and not checked on the DNA. TRBV12-2 is a pseudogene segment. The CDR3 totals 17 residues. The CDR3 DNA sequence: TGTGCAAGTCGCTTAGAAGGGACTAGCTCGACATCAGATACGCAGTATTTT. Amino acid sequence: CASRLEGTSSTSDTQYF.

The rearrangement uses TRBV6-5 and TRBJ2-7; TRBD1 agrees at 9 bases. After removal of 0 bases from V and 4 bases from J, the junction contained 4 bases not matched to a gene. Germline loops: CDR1 MNHEY, CDR2 SVGAGI. The CDR3 has 15 residues. The CDR3: CASSYSGTGRYEQYF. CDR3 nucleotide sequence: TGTGCCAGCAGTTACTCAGGGACAGGGAGGTACGAGCAGTACTTC.

This clone has a handful of counts. The gene calls are TRBV7-8 and TRBJ1-1, with 9 bases identical to TRBD1. Germline V CDR1 and CDR2: SGHVS, FQNEAQ. Unmatched junction bases numbered 10, after V lost 5 bases and J lost 9 bases. This CDR3 contains 14 residues. CDR3 in amino acids: CASSPGQGQSKAFF. For the CDR3, the DNA is TGTGCCAGCAGCCCCGGACAGGGGCAAAGTAAAGCTTTCTTT.

The V call is TRBV18, the J call TRBJ2-5; D is perhaps TRBD2 (5 bases). There are 13 residues in the CDR3. Trimming stripped 2 bases from V and 4 bases from J, with 8 bases between. Looked up from germline, CDR1 is KGHSH and CDR2 is LQKENI. The CDR3 protein is CASSPRRVETQYF. The CDR3 nucleotides are TGTGCCAGCTCACCAAGGCGGGTAGAGACCCAGTACTTC.

The chain combines TRBV6-4 with TRBJ2-7, with 9 nucleotides matching TRBD2. Germline trimming cut 4 bases from V and 7 bases from J; bases unmatched to any gene: 11. Germline loops: CDR1 MRHNA, CDR2 SNTAGT. The length of the CDR3 is 15 residues. The CDR3 coding sequence is TGTGCCAGCAGTGCTAGCGGGGCAGGGGTGAGGGAGCAGTACTTC. Amino acid sequence: CASSASGAGVREQYF.

The chain uses TRBV19 and TRBJ2-2; D is perhaps TRBD2 (6 bases). Per germline, CDR1 LNHDA and CDR2 SQIVND (reference sequence). The CDR3 covers 14 residues. The V end lost 3 bases, the J end lost 4 bases, and 9 bases lay between the germline ends. CDR3 sequence: CASSMSEGTGELFF. The CDR3, as DNA: TGTGCCAGTAGTATGTCGGAGGGCACCGGGGAGCTGTTTTTT.

The chain uses TRBV21-1 and TRBJ2-2; no check of the table's D call, TRBD2, against the DNA was made. TRBV21-1 is a known pseudogene. This CDR3 contains 15 residues. The DNA of the CDR3 is TGTGCCAGCCCAGGAGCGGGGTGCGAGGCCGGGGAGCTGTTTTTT. It encodes CASPGAGCEAGELFF.